This TCR beta chain was found in a study of shared clonotypes between healthy human individuals. Study-wide results and caveats: Few donors restricted represented genetic and exposure-history diversity.

CDR3 size: 17 residues. Germline assignment: CDR1 MDHEN and CDR2 SYDVKM. The V and J ends lost 0 bases and 1 base, in that order; junction bases with no gene match: 0. As concerns this clone: Its antigen is not known. Other DNA sequences within the sample encode an identical CDR3.

Produced via immunoSEQ multiplex PCR; TCRdb's table is partial and in-frame only. The table records more than 2,000,000 clones, over 85% of them present only once. The sequencing sample was made of naive CD4+ T cells sorted from blood. Regarding subset: CD45RA+ positively selected. V is TRBV28 and J is TRBJ2-5; 15 bases fit TRBD2. This clonotype was obtained from a man between 18 and 29 years old in good health. The CDR3 loop is CASSLWGLAGGQETQYF. CDR3 DNA sequence: TGTGCCAGCAGTTTATGGGGACTAGCGGGGGGCCAAGAGACCCAGTACTTC.